The clone carrying this TCR beta chain was picked up many times. Time point described: sample taken at primary tumor resection. The cohort: around 77 early-stage, untreated non-small cell lung cancer patients. Whole RNA, isolated from tumor, nontumor lung or frozen PBMC, was sequenced without prior sorting. The entry originates in a study of spatial heterogeneity in lung cancer. As for the study in general: Detection consistently captured more beta-chain sequences than alpha-chain sequences.

The presence of a unique molecular identifier marked each TCR cDNA molecule. TCRdb fed the 5' RACE reads into MiXCR, producing one record per CDR3 protein. The table shows some 38,000 distinct CDR3 sequences, with roughly 3% occurring only once. V lost 4 bases and J 4 bases, leaving 10 bases between the germline ends. The CDR3 extends over 13 amino acids. Germline CDR1 and CDR2: LGHDT and YNNKEL (reference sequence). The rearrangement links TRBV3-1 to TRBJ1-1; weak D call: TRBD1 (5 bases). The source was normal lung tissue next to the tumor, collected at surgery. This receptor was obtained from a male donor with early-stage non-small cell lung cancer. CDR3 nucleotide sequence: TGTGCCAGCAGCCTGGGACGATTCACTGAAGCTTTCTTT. Its translation is CASSLGRFTEAFF. The full variable domain, with the rest looked up from reference TRBV3-1 and TRBJ1-1, is DTAVSQTPKYLVTQMGNDKSIKCEQNLGHDTMYWYKQDSKKFLKIMFSYNNKELIINETVPNRFSPKSPDKAHLNLHINSLELGDSAVYFCASSLGRFTEAFFGQGTRLTVV.